The clone carrying this TCR beta chain was found once. The CDR3 runs to 15 residues. V shed 3 bases and J 1 base; nucleotides not matched to a gene: 4. Via MiXCR, TCRdb re-called the 5' RACE reads, giving one row per CDR3 protein. The sample lists 4,000 to 5,000 distinct CDR3 sequences; just over 70% were seen once. Cells sorted as Tregs were CD4+, CD25+ and CD127-/low. Sequencing used Tregs sorted from blood. This sequence was found in a female donor with breast cancer. V and J are TRBV12-3 or TRBV12-4 and TRBJ1-1; 8 positions agree with TRBD1. CDR3 DNA: TGTGCCAGCAGTTTGGACAGGGTGCCGAACACTGAAGCTTTCTTT. Residues: CASSLDRVPNTEAFF.